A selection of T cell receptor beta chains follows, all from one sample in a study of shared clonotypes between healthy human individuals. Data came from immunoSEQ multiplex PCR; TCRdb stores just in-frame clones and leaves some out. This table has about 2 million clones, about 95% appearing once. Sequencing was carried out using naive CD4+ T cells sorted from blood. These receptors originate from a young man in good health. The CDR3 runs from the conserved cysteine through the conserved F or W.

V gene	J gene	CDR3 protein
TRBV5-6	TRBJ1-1	CASSLQGTEAFF
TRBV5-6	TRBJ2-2	CASSLASYLNTGELFF
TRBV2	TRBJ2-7	CASRPPEPYEQYF
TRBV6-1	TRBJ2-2	CASSGQGTGELFF
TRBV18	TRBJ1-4	CASSPLKQGPGEKLFF
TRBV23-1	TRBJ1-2	CASSQCPREIYGYTF
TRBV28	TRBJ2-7	CASRPGQGPYEQYF
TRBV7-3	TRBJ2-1	CASSLAGGNINEQFF
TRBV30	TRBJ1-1	CAWSWSTEAFF
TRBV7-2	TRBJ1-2	CASSLEGHGYTF
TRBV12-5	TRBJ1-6	CASGLVGNSPLHF
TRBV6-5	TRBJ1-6	CASRETASYNSPLHF